A selection of T cell receptor beta chains follows, all from one sample in a study of identical twins. TCRdb reanalysed the 5' RACE reads using MiXCR and keeps one entry per CDR3 protein. The sample records some 630,000 distinct CDR3 sequences, around 7.4% being singletons. These records were also assigned to another study, of yellow fever vaccine responses in identical twins.

The specimen sequenced was PBMCs. The receptor source for this set is a woman aged 18 to 35 in good health. CDR3s include the opening cysteine and the closing phenylalanine or tryptophan. A D gene is named only where the DNA matches it firmly. Clone size appears in some rows only: once, few, many, or a class for an expanded clone.

>TRBJ2-7|TRBV20-1|-|few
TGCAGTGCTAGAGATGAAGAGCCCGAGCAGTACTTC
CSARDEEPEQYF
>TRBJ2-2|TRBV2|-|many
TGTGCCAGCAAATTCGGGGGCAAGGACACCGGGGAGCTGTTTTTT
CASKFGGKDTGELFF
>TRBJ2-1|TRBV6-2/TRBV6-3|-|-
TGTGCCAGCAGTTACCACCTCTTGGGCGGGAACTCCTACAATGAGCAGTTCTTC
CASSYHLLGGNSYNEQFF
>TRBJ2-1|TRBV3-1|-|-
TGTGCCAGCAGCCAAGAGCGGAGTTACAATGAGCAGTTCTTC
CASSQERSYNEQFF
>TRBJ2-2|TRBV5-1|-|few
TGCGCCAGCAGGACAGGGACTCCGAACACCGGGGAGCTGTTTTTT
CASRTGTPNTGELFF
>TRBJ2-1|TRBV12-3/TRBV12-4|TRBD2|many
TGTGCCAGCAGTTTATCTGGGAAGCGGGGGGCTTACAATGAGCAGTTCTTC
CASSLSGKRGAYNEQFF
>TRBJ1-1|TRBV10-3|-|few
TGTGCCATCAGTGAGTCGATTCAGGGGAGCCACACTGAAGCTTTCTTT
CAISESIQGSHTEAFF
>TRBJ2-3|TRBV12-3/TRBV12-4|-|-
TGTGCCAGCAGTTTAGCCTACTTAAGCGGCCCAGATACGCAGTATTTT
CASSLAYLSGPDTQYF
>TRBJ2-7|TRBV28|-|few
TGTGCCAGCAGTATTGGACGTCTTTACGAGCAGTACTTC
CASSIGRLYEQYF
>TRBJ2-3|TRBV9|TRBD2|many
TGTGCCAGCAGCGTAGACGCGGGAGGGCCTACAGATACGCAGTATTTT
CASSVDAGGPTDTQYF
>TRBJ2-2|TRBV15|TRBD2|many
TGTGCCACCAGCAGAGATGCTAGCGGGAGCGGTATAAGCACCGGGGAGCTGTTTTTT
CATSRDASGSGISTGELFF
>TRBJ1-5|TRBV19|-|-
TGTGCCAGTAGTAAGGACTACAATCAGCCCCAGCATTTT
CASSKDYNQPQHF
>TRBJ2-1|TRBV11-2|-|many
TGTGCCAGCAGCTCCCCGCCGGGGACCCAAATTTCCTACAATGAGCAGTTCTTC
CASSSPPGTQISYNEQFF
>TRBJ2-2|TRBV7-8|-|few
TGTGCCAGCAGCTTTTCGGCGGGCGGCGGCGGGGAGCTGTTTTTT
CASSFSAGGGGELFF
>TRBJ2-4|TRBV12-3/TRBV12-4|TRBD2|-
TGTGCCAGCAGTTTCTTACTAGCGGGAGGCCTAGCCAAAAACATTCAGTACTTC
CASSFLLAGGLAKNIQYF
>TRBJ2-2|TRBV12-3/TRBV12-4|TRBD2|few
TGTGCCAGCAGCCCCGCTAGCGGGAGGGAGCTGTTTTTT
CASSPASGRELFF
>TRBJ2-7|TRBV7-9|TRBD1|many
TGTGCCAGCAGCCCCGGGACAGCCGAGTACGAGCAGTACTTC
CASSPGTAEYEQYF
>TRBJ2-3|TRBV5-1|-|many
TGCGCCAGCAGCTCCAGGGAGGGCACAGATACGCAGTATTTT
CASSSREGTDTQYF
>TRBJ2-6|TRBV15|TRBD2|few
TGTGCCACCACTCTGATAGCGGGGGACTCTGGGGCCAACGTCCTGACTTTC
CATTLIAGDSGANVLTF
>TRBJ2-2|TRBV28|TRBD2|-
TGTGCCAGCAGTTACCCCGGGCTTAGGCTAGCGGGAACGGGGGAGCTGTTTTTT
CASSYPGLRLAGTGELFF
>TRBJ2-7|TRBV5-1|-|many
TGCGCCAGCAGCTTGGGGGGGGACTACGAGCAGTACTTC
CASSLGGDYEQYF
>TRBJ1-5|TRBV19|TRBD1|few
TGTGCCAGTAACCTGGACAGGACTTACAATCAGCCCCAGCATTTT
CASNLDRTYNQPQHF
>TRBJ2-1|TRBV24-1|TRBD2|many
TGTGCCACCAGTGATCCCGGGACTAGCGGAACCTCCTACAATGAGCAGTTCTTC
CATSDPGTSGTSYNEQFF
>TRBJ1-2|TRBV12-3/TRBV12-4|-|-
TGTGCCAGCAGTCGGGATTACTATGGCTACACCTTC
CASSRDYYGYTF
>TRBJ2-5|TRBV29-1|-|-
TGCAGCGCCCGAAAGGGCGGCCAAGAGACCCAGTACTTC
CSARKGGQETQYF
>TRBJ2-1|TRBV27|-|few
TGTGCCAGCAGTTTCCAGGACCGCAATGAGCAGTTCTTC
CASSFQDRNEQFF
>TRBJ1-2|TRBV11-3|TRBD1|few
TGTGCCAGCAGCGAACAGGGGGCGCCCGGCTACACCTTC
CASSEQGAPGYTF
>TRBJ2-1|TRBV29-1|-|many
TGCAGCGTGGAAGGCCTTGACACGCGCTCCTACAATGAGCAGTTCTTC
CSVEGLDTRSYNEQFF
>TRBJ2-1|TRBV20-1|TRBD2|-
TGCAGTGCTAGAGATGAGGGTAGCGGGAGTCTTGAGCAGTTCTTC
CSARDEGSGSLEQFF
>TRBJ1-2|TRBV28|TRBD1|few
TGTGCCAGCAGTTCCCCTACAGGGGGCCACGGCTACACCTTC
CASSSPTGGHGYTF
>TRBJ2-1|TRBV10-3|TRBD1|few
TGTGCCATCACGGGGTCAGGGGGTTCCTACAATGAGCAGTTCTTC
CAITGSGGSYNEQFF
>TRBJ2-4|TRBV20-1|-|-
TGCAGTGCTAGAGAGGGGAGCATTCAGTACTTC
CSAREGSIQYF
>TRBJ2-1|TRBV7-9|-|few
TGTGCCAGCAGCTCGGGACCACTTGGTGAGCAGTTCTTC
CASSSGPLGEQFF
>TRBJ2-1|TRBV4-1|TRBD1|few
TGCGCCAGCAGCCAAGATTCTGTGGACAGGGAAGACAATGAGCAGTTCTTC
CASSQDSVDREDNEQFF
>TRBJ2-3|TRBV12-3/TRBV12-4|TRBD2|few
TGTGCCAGCAGTTTTACTAGCGGGGGGGTATCGACAGATACGCAGTATTTT
CASSFTSGGVSTDTQYF
>TRBJ1-1|TRBV10-3|-|many
TGTGCCATCAGTGATGATAGGGTAGTAATGAACACTGAAGCTTTCTTT
CAISDDRVVMNTEAFF
>TRBJ2-3|TRBV7-9|TRBD1|many
TGTGCCAGCAGCTTTATTGTAGGACAGGGGGCGTCAGATACGCAGTATTTT
CASSFIVGQGASDTQYF
>TRBJ2-5|TRBV5-6|-|-
TGTGCCAGCAGTCCTGGGACCTTTACAAGCGGAGAGACCCAGTACTTC
CASSPGTFTSGETQYF
>TRBJ2-7|TRBV29-1|TRBD1|-
TGCAGCGTTGTGGGACAGGGGAGCTCCTACGAGCAGTACTTC
CSVVGQGSSYEQYF
>TRBJ1-4|TRBV20-1|-|many
TGCAGTGCTGAGGACAGCGCAACTAATGAAAAACTGTTTTTT
CSAEDSATNEKLFF
>TRBJ2-3|TRBV7-9|-|-
TGTGCCAGCAGCTGGGGGGTGGATACGCAGTATTTT
CASSWGVDTQYF
>TRBJ2-3|TRBV28|TRBD2|few
TGTGCCAGCATCGGGGGGTCAGATACGCAGTATTTT
CASIGGSDTQYF
>TRBJ2-1|TRBV5-6|-|-
TGTGCCAGCAGCTTCACCGGGACCTCCGACAATGAGCAGTTCTTC
CASSFTGTSDNEQFF
>TRBJ2-3|TRBV12-5|TRBD2|-
TGTGCTAGTGCCACCCTAGCGGGGGGACCCAGGGATACGCAGTATTTT
CASATLAGGPRDTQYF
>TRBJ1-1|TRBV4-1|-|few
TGCGCCAGCAGCCGCCCTGGGGTGGAGGGCACTGAAGCTTTCTTT
CASSRPGVEGTEAFF
>TRBJ2-3|TRBV29-1|-|many
TGCAGCGTTGGTTTGAGCACAGATACGCAGTATTTT
CSVGLSTDTQYF
>TRBJ2-2|TRBV28|TRBD2|-
TGTGCCAGCAGCCAACTAGCGGGGCCTCACACCGGGGAGCTGTTTTTT
CASSQLAGPHTGELFF
>TRBJ1-2|TRBV29-1|-|few
TGCAGCGCCGTCTCCGCCCCATTGCCTGCAGGAGGCTACACCTTC
CSAVSAPLPAGGYTF
>TRBJ2-1|TRBV6-2/TRBV6-3|-|-
TGTGCCAGCAGTTACGGTCAACCGGGGGAGCAGTTCTTC
CASSYGQPGEQFF
>TRBJ1-1|TRBV11-2|TRBD1|-
TGTGCCAGCAGCTTAGATCGGGGGGGACAGTTGGCTTTCTTT
CASSLDRGGQLAFF
>TRBJ2-4|TRBV12-3/TRBV12-4|-|few
TGTGCCAGCAGTTTTGGAGGGACCCTAGCCAAAAACATTCAGTACTTC
CASSFGGTLAKNIQYF
>TRBJ2-3|TRBV7-8|TRBD1|-
TGTGCCAGCAGCTTGGAAACAGGGGGAGATACGCAGTATTTT
CASSLETGGDTQYF
>TRBJ2-1|TRBV5-6|TRBD2|many
TGTGCCAGCAGCCTCAACCCGACTAGCTATGCCAATGAGCAGTTCTTC
CASSLNPTSYANEQFF